Shown below are 6 T cell receptor beta chains from a single sample sequenced in a study of memory CD4+ T cells and cytomegalovirus serostatus. Profiled with immunoSEQ multiplex PCR; TCRdb holds only in-frame clones, not every one. This table has about 56,000 clones, 82% appearing once. Single viable CD3+CD4+CD8-CD45RO+ cells were sorted as the memory CD4+ T cells. The sample was memory CD4+ T cells from blood. Every receptor here comes from an adult in good health and CMV-seronegative.

The rearrangement uses TRBV5-6 and TRBJ2-3; D ambiguous. The V gene lost 3 bases and the J gene lost 2 bases, with 22 bases spanning the gap. Germline CDR1 reads SGHDT; CDR2 reads YYEEEE. The CDR3 contains 18 residues. CDR3 amino acids: CASSSSSGLRWNTDTQYF. In DNA, the CDR3 is TGTGCCAGCAGCTCCAGTTCCGGCCTCCGCTGGAACACAGATACGCAGTATTTT.

The chain is built from TRBV27 and TRBJ2-3, with TRBD1 matching 7 bases. CDR1 and CDR2 from the germline V gene are MNHEY and SMNVEV (reference sequence). The CDR3 has 16 amino acids. V was clipped by 7 bases and J by 0 bases; unmatched bases: 10. CDR3 sequence reads: CASKFGTAHSTDTQYF. The CDR3 DNA sequence: TGTGCCAGCAAATTCGGGACAGCCCATAGCACAGATACGCAGTATTTT.

The V and J genes are TRBV19 and TRBJ1-2; 12 bases map to TRBD1. CDR1 is LNHDA, CDR2 SQIVND, per germline (reference sequence). The CDR3 runs 17 residues. The J segment lost 4 bases and the V segment lost 5 bases, leaving 11 bases of the junction unmatched. Here the CDR3 DNA reads TGTGCCAGTAGTGCCCCCGGGACAGGGGGCGCGGCCTATGGCTACACCTTC. Translating it yields CASSAPGTGGAAYGYTF.

V and J are TRBV6-5 and TRBJ2-7; 9 bases are shared with TRBD1. The CDR3 contains 15 residues. The J segment lost 0 bases and the V segment lost 6 bases, leaving 6 bases of the junction unmatched. In germline, CDR1 is MNHEY, CDR2 SVGAGI. For the CDR3, the DNA is TGTGCCAGCAGAAGGGACAGGGTCAGCTCCTACGAGCAGTACTTC. As protein: CASRRDRVSSYEQYF.

This sequence joins TRBV29-1 and TRBJ1-1; 7 nucleotides agree with TRBD1. J lost 6 bases, V lost 2 bases, and 3 bases had no gene match. The CDR3 totals 12 residues. Germline V gives CDR1 SQVTM, CDR2 ANQGSEA. CDR3 bases: TGCAGCGTTGAACCAACAGGGGCTGAAGCTTTCTTT. As protein: CSVEPTGAEAFF.

This clone was detected only a few times. The chain employs TRBV28 and TRBJ1-4, with D unresolved. CDR1 and CDR2 (germline): MDHEN, SYDVKM. The V end lost 2 bases, the J end lost 7 bases, and 14 bases lay between the germline ends. This CDR3 is 15 amino acids long. CDR3 nucleotides: TGTGCCAGCAGTTTAGGATCCTCGGGAGGTGAAAAACTGTTTTTT. It yields the protein CASSLGSSGGEKLFF.